This record covers a single T cell receptor beta chain. The target antigen is unknown. Each CDR3 protein is one row after TCRdb ran MiXCR on the RT-PCR reads. The data hold approximately 700,000 distinct CDR3 sequences, with approximately 15% observed a single time. This sample stems from a study of response to subunit inactivated influenza vaccine. Overall study results and limits: Only a handful of new T cells, the authors suggested, are recruited with each seasonal influenza vaccination.

Trimming left V 4 bases short and J 3 bases short, with 10 bases between. Germline V gene data show CDR1 as MGHRA and CDR2 as YSYEKL. The CDR3 is 14 residues long. The sequence derives from a middle-aged man who received an inactivated influenza vaccine. The chain recombines TRBV4-1 with TRBJ2-1, with TRBD1 as a possible D gene (5 bases). Sequences were derived from PBMCs from blood, sampled roughly 15 days before vaccination. CDR3 nucleotide sequence: TGCGCCAGCAGCCCTACGGACATCTACAATGAGCAGTTCTTC. This codes for CASSPTDIYNEQFF.